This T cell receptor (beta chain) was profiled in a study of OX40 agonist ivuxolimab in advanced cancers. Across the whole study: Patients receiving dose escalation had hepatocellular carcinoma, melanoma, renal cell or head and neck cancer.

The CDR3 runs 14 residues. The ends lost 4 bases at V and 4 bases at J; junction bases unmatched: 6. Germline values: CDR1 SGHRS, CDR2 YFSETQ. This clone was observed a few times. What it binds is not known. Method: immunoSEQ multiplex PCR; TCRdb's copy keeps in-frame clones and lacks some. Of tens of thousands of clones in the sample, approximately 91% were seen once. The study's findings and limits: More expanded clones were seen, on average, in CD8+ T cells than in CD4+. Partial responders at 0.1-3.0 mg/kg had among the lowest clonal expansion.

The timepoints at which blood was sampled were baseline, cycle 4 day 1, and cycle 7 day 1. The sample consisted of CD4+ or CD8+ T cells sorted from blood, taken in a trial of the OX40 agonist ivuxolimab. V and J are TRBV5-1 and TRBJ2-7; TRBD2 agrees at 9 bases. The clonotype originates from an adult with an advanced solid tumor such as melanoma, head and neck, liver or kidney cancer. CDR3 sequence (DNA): TGCGCCAGCAGCCTAGCGGGGACTCTATACGAGCAGTACTTC. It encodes CASSLAGTLYEQYF. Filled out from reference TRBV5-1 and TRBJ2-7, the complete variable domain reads KAGVTQTPRYLIKTRGQQVTLSCSPISGHRSVSWYQQTPGQGLQFLFEYFSETQRNKGNFPGRFSGRQFSNSRSEMNVSTLELGDSALYLCASSLAGTLYEQYFGPGTRLTVT.